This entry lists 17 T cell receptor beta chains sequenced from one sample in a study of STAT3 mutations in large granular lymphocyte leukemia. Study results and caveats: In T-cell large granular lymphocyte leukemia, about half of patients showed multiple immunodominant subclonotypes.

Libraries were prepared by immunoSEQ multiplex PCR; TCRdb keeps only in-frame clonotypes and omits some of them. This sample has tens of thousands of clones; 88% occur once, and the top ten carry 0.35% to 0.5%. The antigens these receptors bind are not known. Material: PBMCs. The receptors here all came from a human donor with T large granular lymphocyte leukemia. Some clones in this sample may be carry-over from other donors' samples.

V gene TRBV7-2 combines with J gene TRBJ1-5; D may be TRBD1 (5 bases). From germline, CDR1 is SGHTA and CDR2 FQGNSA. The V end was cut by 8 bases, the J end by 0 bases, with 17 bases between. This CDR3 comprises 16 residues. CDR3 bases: TGTGCCAGCGGAGAATCGGGGCGGGCTAGCAATCAGCCCCAGCATTTT. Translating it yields CASGESGRASNQPQHF.

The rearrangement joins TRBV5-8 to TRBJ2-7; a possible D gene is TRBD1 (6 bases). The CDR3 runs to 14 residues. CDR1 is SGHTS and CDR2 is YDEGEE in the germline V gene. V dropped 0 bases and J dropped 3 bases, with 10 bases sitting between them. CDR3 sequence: CASSLGGLSYEQYV. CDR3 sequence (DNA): TGTGCCAGCAGCTTGGGGGGGCTGAGCTACGAGCAGTACGTC.

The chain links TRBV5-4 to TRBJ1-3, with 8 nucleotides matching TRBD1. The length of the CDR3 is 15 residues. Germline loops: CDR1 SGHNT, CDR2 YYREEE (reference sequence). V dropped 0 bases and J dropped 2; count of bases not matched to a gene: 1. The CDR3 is CASSLEQGAGNTIYF. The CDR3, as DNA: TGTGCCAGCAGCTTGGAACAGGGGGCTGGAAACACCATATATTTT.

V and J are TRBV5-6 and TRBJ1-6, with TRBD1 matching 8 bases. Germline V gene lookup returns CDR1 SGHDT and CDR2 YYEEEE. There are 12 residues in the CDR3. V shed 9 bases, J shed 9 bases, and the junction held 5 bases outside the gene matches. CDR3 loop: CATGQGSSPLHF. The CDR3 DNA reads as TGTGCCACCGGACAGGGAAGTTCACCCCTCCACTTT. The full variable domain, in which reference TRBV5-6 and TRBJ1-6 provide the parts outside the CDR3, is DAGVTQSPTHLIKTRGQQVTLRCSPKSGHDTVSWYQQALGQGPQFIFQYYEEEERQRGNFPDRFSGHQFPNYSSELNVNALLLGDSALYLCATGQGSSPLHFGNGTRLTVT.

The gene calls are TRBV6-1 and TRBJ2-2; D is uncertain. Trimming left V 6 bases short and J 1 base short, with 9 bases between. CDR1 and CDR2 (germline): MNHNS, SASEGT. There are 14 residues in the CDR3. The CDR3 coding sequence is TGTGCCAGCAGGGCAACCGTGAACACCGGGGAGCTGTTTTTT. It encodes CASRATVNTGELFF.

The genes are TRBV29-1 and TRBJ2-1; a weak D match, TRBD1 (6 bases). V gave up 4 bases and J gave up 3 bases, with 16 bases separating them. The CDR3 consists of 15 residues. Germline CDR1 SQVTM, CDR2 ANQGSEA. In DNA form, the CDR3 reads TGCAGCGTTGGTCTTGGGGCAGGGGACTACAATGAGCAGTTCTTC. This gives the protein CSVGLGAGDYNEQFF.

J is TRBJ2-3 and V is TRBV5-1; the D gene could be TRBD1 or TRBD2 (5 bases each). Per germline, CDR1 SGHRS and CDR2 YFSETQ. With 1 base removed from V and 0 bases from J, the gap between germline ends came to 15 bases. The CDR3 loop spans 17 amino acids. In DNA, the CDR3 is TGCGCCAGCAGCTTGAGGTCCGGGACCGCTAGCACAGATACGCAGTATTTT. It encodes CASSLRSGTASTDTQYF.

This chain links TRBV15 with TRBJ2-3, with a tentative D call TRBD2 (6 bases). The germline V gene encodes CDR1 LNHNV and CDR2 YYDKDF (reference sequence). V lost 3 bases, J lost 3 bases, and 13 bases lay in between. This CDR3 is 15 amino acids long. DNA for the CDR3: TGTGCCACCAGCAGTGGAGAGACTAGGACAGATACGCAGTATTTT. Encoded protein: CATSSGETRTDTQYF.

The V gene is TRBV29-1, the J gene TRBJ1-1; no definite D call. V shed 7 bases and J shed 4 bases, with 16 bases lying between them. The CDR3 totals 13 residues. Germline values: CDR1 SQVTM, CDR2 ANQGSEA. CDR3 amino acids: CSAYTPLLTEAFF. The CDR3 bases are TGCAGCGCTTACACCCCCCTTCTCACTGAAGCTTTCTTT.

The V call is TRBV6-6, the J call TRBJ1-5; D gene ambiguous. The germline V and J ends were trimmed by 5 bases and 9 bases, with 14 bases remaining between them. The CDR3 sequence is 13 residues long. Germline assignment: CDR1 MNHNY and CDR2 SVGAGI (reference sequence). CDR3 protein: CASSGDRVWPQHF. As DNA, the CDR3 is TGTGCCAGCAGTGGGGATAGGGTTTGGCCCCAGCATTTT.

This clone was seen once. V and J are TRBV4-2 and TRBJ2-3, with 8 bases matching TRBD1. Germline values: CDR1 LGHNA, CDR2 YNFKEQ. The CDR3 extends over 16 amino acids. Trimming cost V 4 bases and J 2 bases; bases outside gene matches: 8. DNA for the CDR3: TGTGCCAGCAGCCGCCTGGGGGGACAGGACACAGATACGCAGTATTTT. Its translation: CASSRLGGQDTDTQYF.

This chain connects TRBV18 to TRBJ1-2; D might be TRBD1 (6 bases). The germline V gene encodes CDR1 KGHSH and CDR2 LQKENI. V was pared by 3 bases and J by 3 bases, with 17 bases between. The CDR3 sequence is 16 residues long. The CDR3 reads CASSPSLVQGDYGYTF. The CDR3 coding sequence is TGTGCCAGCTCACCGAGTTTGGTACAGGGTGACTATGGCTACACCTTC.

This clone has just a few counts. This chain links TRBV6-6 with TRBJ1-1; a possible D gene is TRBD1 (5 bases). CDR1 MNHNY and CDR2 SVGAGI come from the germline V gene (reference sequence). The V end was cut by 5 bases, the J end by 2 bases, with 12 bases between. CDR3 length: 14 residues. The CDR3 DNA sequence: TGTGCCAGCAGTCCCGGGGGGAGTAACACTGAAGCTTTCTTT. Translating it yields CASSPGGSNTEAFF.

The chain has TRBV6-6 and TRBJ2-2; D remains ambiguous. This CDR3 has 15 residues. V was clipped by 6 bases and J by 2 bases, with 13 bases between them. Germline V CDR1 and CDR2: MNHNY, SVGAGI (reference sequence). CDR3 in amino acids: CASSNRPRNTGELFF. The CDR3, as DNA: TGTGCCAGCAGCAATAGACCGAGAAACACCGGGGAGCTGTTTTTT.

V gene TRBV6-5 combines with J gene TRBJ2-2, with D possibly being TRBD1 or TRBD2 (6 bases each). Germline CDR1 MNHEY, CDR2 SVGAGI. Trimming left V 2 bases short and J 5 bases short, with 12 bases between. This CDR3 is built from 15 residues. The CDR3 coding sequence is TGTGCCAGCAGTTACGGGGGGCGGCGTACCGGGGAGCTGTTTTTT. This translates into CASSYGGRRTGELFF.

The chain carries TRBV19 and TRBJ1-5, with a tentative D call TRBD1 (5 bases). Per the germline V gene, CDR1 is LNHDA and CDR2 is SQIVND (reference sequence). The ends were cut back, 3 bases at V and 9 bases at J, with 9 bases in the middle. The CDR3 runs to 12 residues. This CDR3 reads CASSMGGSPQHF. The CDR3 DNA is TGTGCCAGTAGTATGGGGGGGTCGCCCCAGCATTTT. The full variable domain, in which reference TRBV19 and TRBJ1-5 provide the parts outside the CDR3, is DGGITQSPKYLFRKEGQNVTLSCEQNLNHDAMYWYRQDPGQGLRLIYYSQIVNDFQKGDIAEGYSVSREKKESFPLTVTSAQKNPTAFYLCASSMGGSPQHFGDGTRLSIL.

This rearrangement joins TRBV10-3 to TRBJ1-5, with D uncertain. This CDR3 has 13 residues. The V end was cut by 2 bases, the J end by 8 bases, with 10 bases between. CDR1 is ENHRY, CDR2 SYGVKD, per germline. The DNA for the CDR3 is TGTGCCATCAGTGAGCAGCCCGTGGAGCCCCAGCATTTT. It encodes CAISEQPVEPQHF.